Listed below are T cell receptor beta chains from one sample, sequenced in a study of CD8 T cells in ankylosing spondylitis. TCRdb re-called the 5' RACE reads through MiXCR, storing one row per CDR3 protein. Of 250,000 or so distinct CDR3 sequences in the sample, about 24% were seen once. Input material: blood, either unsorted or a sorted T cell fraction (not recorded which). These receptor sequences come from a male donor with ankylosing spondylitis or in good health (not recorded which). Both conserved end residues are part of each CDR3. A D gene is named only where the DNA matches it firmly. Rows may omit the clone size; those that give it use once, few, many or a size class.

>-|TRBV5-1|many|TRBJ2-1
CASSLPGGEQFF
TGCGCCAGCAGTCTCCCCGGAGGTGAGCAGTTCTTC
>-|TRBV6-1|few|TRBJ2-7
CASRLIRGIFYEQYF
TGTGCCAGCAGGTTGATACGGGGGATTTTTTACGAGCAGTACTTC
>TRBD1|TRBV9|-|TRBJ2-1
CASSGDRDRGWNEQFF
TGTGCCAGCAGCGGGGACAGGGACAGGGGGTGGAATGAGCAGTTCTTC
>TRBD1|TRBV6-1|-|TRBJ1-2
CASRSDRGLINYGYTF
TGTGCCAGCAGGTCGGACAGGGGGCTAATTAACTATGGCTACACCTTC
>-|TRBV20-1|many|TRBJ2-7
CSAKTGGGLSYEQYF
TGCAGTGCCAAGACGGGCGGGGGCCTATCCTACGAGCAGTACTTC
>-|TRBV2|-|TRBJ2-4
CASSEKGRGIAKNIQYF
TGTGCCAGCAGCGAAAAGGGGCGGGGAATAGCCAAAAACATTCAGTACTTC
>-|TRBV20-1|few|TRBJ2-7
CSARDPGGISSYEQYF
TGCAGTGCTAGAGACCCCGGGGGAATTAGCTCCTACGAGCAGTACTTC
>TRBD2|TRBV18|many|TRBJ2-1
CASSPLLAVYNEQFF
TGTGCCAGCTCACCACTACTAGCGGTATACAATGAGCAGTTCTTC
>TRBD1|TRBV4-1|few|TRBJ2-1
CASSQDNRGLFNEQFF
TGCGCCAGCAGCCAAGATAACAGGGGGCTTTTCAATGAGCAGTTCTTC
>-|TRBV20-1|many|TRBJ1-5
CSARKLTGSNQPQHF
TGCAGTGCTAGAAAACTCACAGGGAGCAATCAGCCCCAGCATTTT
>TRBD1|TRBV12-3/TRBV12-4|-|TRBJ2-3
CASSPRDRGDTQYF
TGTGCCAGCAGTCCACGGGACAGGGGTGATACGCAGTATTTT
>-|TRBV20-1|-|TRBJ1-2
CSARDRSYGYTF
TGCAGTGCTAGAGATCGAAGCTATGGCTACACCTTC
>TRBD1|TRBV12-3/TRBV12-4|few|TRBJ2-1
CASSAPDRFYNEQFF
TGTGCCAGCAGTGCCCCGGACAGGTTCTACAATGAGCAGTTCTTC
>-|TRBV7-7|many|TRBJ2-7
CASSLRLGYEQYF
TGTGCCAGCAGCCTCCGACTAGGGTACGAGCAGTACTTC
>-|TRBV29-1|few|TRBJ2-3
CSVLWTDTQYF
TGCAGCGTTCTTTGGACAGATACGCAGTATTTT
>-|TRBV20-1|many|TRBJ1-5
CSASIGSGSQPQHF
TGCAGTGCTAGTATAGGGTCAGGATCTCAGCCCCAGCATTTT
>-|TRBV2|-|TRBJ2-1
CASRWTENNEQFF
TGTGCCAGCAGGTGGACGGAGAACAATGAGCAGTTCTTC
>TRBD1|TRBV10-3|many|TRBJ1-4
CAISGSLGTVGDSEKLFF
TGTGCCATCAGTGGGAGCCTCGGGACAGTTGGGGATAGTGAAAAACTGTTTTTT
>-|TRBV20-1|many|TRBJ2-5
CSAAGETQYF
TGCAGTGCTGCCGGGGAGACCCAGTACTTC
>TRBD1|TRBV20-1|-|TRBJ2-1
CSARDLRTGGNEQFF
TGCAGTGCTAGAGATCTCCGGACAGGGGGCAATGAGCAGTTCTTC
>TRBD2|TRBV6-4|many|TRBJ2-1
CASSEPRLAGSGWEQFF
TGTGCCAGCAGTGAACCCAGGCTAGCGGGGTCTGGGTGGGAGCAGTTCTTC
>-|TRBV27|-|TRBJ2-5
CASREQGGKETQYF
TGTGCCAGCAGGGAACAGGGTGGAAAGGAGACCCAGTACTTC